The 28 T cell receptor beta chains below come from one sample, sequenced in a study of T cell responses to AZD1222 COVID-19 vaccine. Using immunoSEQ multiplex PCR, the repertoire was profiled, and TCRdb retains in-frame clones only, with some absent. The repertoire has about 120,000 clones, around 85% of them found once; the top ten carry approximately 4%. The sample in question was peripheral blood, obtained on day 0 of MenACWY control vaccination. Source of these receptors: an adult in good health.

The chain is built from TRBV18 and TRBJ1-4; D unclear. V lost 2 bases and J 5 bases, leaving 9 bases between the germline ends. The CDR3 is made up of 14 amino acids. Germline CDR1 is KGHSH and CDR2 is LQKENI. CDR3 amino acids: CASSPSQVNEKLFF. In DNA form, the CDR3 reads TGTGCCAGCTCACCATCCCAGGTGAATGAAAAACTGTTTTTT.

The chain uses TRBV30 and TRBJ2-3, with a tentative D call TRBD2 (6 bases). This CDR3 is built from 14 residues. Germline V gives CDR1 GTSNPN, CDR2 SVGIG (reference sequence). The V end lost 3 bases, the J end lost 0 bases, and 10 bases lay between the germline ends. DNA for the CDR3: TGTGCCTGGAGCGGGGGTTTGAGCACAGATACGCAGTATTTT. Translated, it gives CAWSGGLSTDTQYF. Combining the CDR3 with reference TRBV30 and TRBJ2-3 gives the whole variable domain SQTIHQWPATLVQPVGSPLSLECTVEGTSNPNLYWYRQAAGRGLQLLFYSVGIGQISSEVPQNLSASRPQDRQFILSSKKLLLSDSGFYLCAWSGGLSTDTQYFGPGTRLTVL.

The chain recombines TRBV19 with TRBJ1-2; D is unclear. The germline gives CDR1 LNHDA, CDR2 SQIVND (reference sequence). V lost 1 base, J lost 8 bases, and 11 bases lay in between. The CDR3 runs 13 residues. CDR3: CASSIAPFGGYTF. The CDR3 DNA reads as TGTGCCAGTAGTATAGCGCCCTTTGGCGGCTACACCTTC.

This chain joins TRBV7-3 and TRBJ2-3; the match to TRBD2 covers 10 bases. This CDR3 spans 15 amino acids. Germline values: CDR1 SGHTA, CDR2 FQGTGA. V shed 5 bases, J shed 1 base, and the junction held 3 bases outside the gene matches. CDR3 sequence reads: CASSVAGGRTDTQYF. CDR3 sequence (DNA): TGTGCCAGCAGCGTAGCGGGGGGCCGCACAGATACGCAGTATTTT.

The chain combines TRBV4-2 with TRBJ1-2; D gene uncertain. Germline V lookup: CDR1 LGHNA, CDR2 YNFKEQ. With 2 bases removed from V and 2 bases from J, the gap between germline ends came to 6 bases. The CDR3 runs to 13 residues. This chain's CDR3 is CASSQTRNYGYTF. In DNA, the CDR3 is TGTGCCAGCAGCCAAACGAGGAACTATGGCTACACCTTC.

This chain links TRBV2 with TRBJ2-3, with TRBD2 as a possible D gene (5 bases). The CDR3 is made up of 14 amino acids. CDR1 is SNHLY and CDR2 is FYNNEI in the germline V gene. The ends were cut back, 3 bases at V and 0 bases at J, with 7 bases in the middle. CDR3 in DNA: TGTGCCAGCAGTGAGAGCGGAAGCACAGATACGCAGTATTTT. Translating gives CASSESGSTDTQYF. Looking up the rest from reference TRBV2 and TRBJ2-3 gives the full variable domain: EPEVTQTPSHQVTQMGQEVILRCVPISNHLYFYWYRQILGQKVEFLVSFYNNEISEKSEIFDDQFSVERPDGSNFTLKIRSTKLEDSAMYFCASSESGSTDTQYFGPGTRLTVL.

The V and J genes are TRBV5-1 and TRBJ2-5; the D gene is possibly TRBD2 (7 bases). Germline lookup yields CDR1 SGHRS and CDR2 YFSETQ. This CDR3 region has 15 residues. Deletions cut 6 bases from V and 5 bases from J, with 20 bases between. The CDR3 region has the DNA TGCGCCAGCACCCTCAGTAGGGGGGGGCGGGAGACCCAGTACTTC. It codes for CASTLSRGGRETQYF.

This rearrangement joins TRBV6-4 to TRBJ1-2; D remains unclear. This CDR3 is 14 amino acids long. Germline V lookup: CDR1 MRHNA, CDR2 SNTAGT. V lost 4 bases and J lost 10, with 19 bases in between. This chain's CDR3 is CASSVGSGSRDYTF. As DNA, the CDR3 is TGTGCCAGCAGTGTCGGGAGTGGGTCCCGGGACTACACCTTC.

The V and J genes are TRBV20-1 and TRBJ1-2, with 9 bases that match TRBD1. The CDR3 contains 11 residues. With 5 bases clipped from V and 8 bases from J, the junction kept 3 bases outside the gene matches. The V gene's germline CDR1 is DFQATT and CDR2 SNEGSKA (reference sequence). The CDR3 region has the DNA TGCAGTGCTTGGACAGGGGTCGGCTACACCTTC. It specifies CSAWTGVGYTF.

The V and J genes are TRBV11-2 and TRBJ2-5; TRBD2 is a possible D gene (6 bases). CDR3 length: 14 residues. Germline V gene sequence: CDR1 SGHAT, CDR2 FQNNGV. V was pared by 2 bases and J by 4 bases, with 11 bases between. The CDR3 loop is CASSLTGRGETQYF. For the CDR3, the DNA is TGTGCCAGCAGCTTAACGGGGCGGGGAGAGACCCAGTACTTC.

This clone occurred once. This chain's CDR3 is CASSTYRVMGNGYTF. CDR3 in DNA: TGTGCCAGCAGCACTTACCGGGTAATGGGAAACGGCTACACCTTC. The V and J genes are TRBV28 and TRBJ1-2; D call uncertain. The germline gives CDR1 MDHEN, CDR2 SYDVKM. The germline V and J ends were trimmed by 6 bases and 8 bases, with 22 bases remaining between them. CDR3 length: 15 residues.

The chain recombines TRBV9 with TRBJ2-1; D remains unclear. V shed 6 bases and J shed 8 bases, with 15 bases lying between them. Germline V CDR1 and CDR2: SGDLS, YYNGEE. This CDR3 is 13 amino acids long. CDR3 in amino acids: CASTDSAGDEQFF. Here the CDR3 DNA reads TGTGCCAGCACCGATTCGGCAGGCGATGAGCAGTTCTTC.

V is TRBV7-6 and J is TRBJ2-1, with 11 nucleotides matching TRBD2. The V gene end was trimmed by 5 bases and the J gene end by 4 bases; junction bases not matched to a gene: 7. Looked up from germline, CDR1 is SGHVS and CDR2 is FNYEAQ. The CDR3 runs to 16 residues. The CDR3 DNA is TGTGCCAGCAGCCGAGGGGTAGCGGGGGGGTACAATGAGCAGTTCTTC. Encoded protein: CASSRGVAGGYNEQFF.

The chain carries TRBV3-1 (or the pseudogene TRBV3-2) and TRBJ2-1, with 9 bases fitting TRBD2. Per the germline V gene, CDR1 is LGHDT and CDR2 is YNNKEL (reference sequence). The junction had 4 bases not matched to a gene; V was cut back by 2 bases and J by 14 bases. The CDR3 contains 12 residues. CDR3 region: CASSQSSGVEFF. The CDR3 nucleotides read TGTGCCAGCAGCCAATCTAGCGGGGTGGAGTTCTTC.

The CDR3 region is CASSQGWTSGAETQYF. In DNA, the CDR3 is TGTGCCAGCAGCCAAGGCTGGACTAGCGGGGCAGAGACCCAGTACTTC. The rearrangement uses TRBV3-1 (or the pseudogene TRBV3-2) and TRBJ2-5, with 12 bases matching TRBD2. The germline gives CDR1 LGHDT, CDR2 YNNKEL (reference sequence). The CDR3 loop spans 16 amino acids. V gave up 1 base and J gave up 4 bases; unmatched junction bases: 4.

The chain couples TRBV18 to TRBJ2-2; no firm D call. CDR1 is KGHSH, CDR2 LQKENI, per germline. The germline V and J ends were trimmed by 6 bases and 4 bases, with 18 bases remaining between them. The CDR3 totals 16 residues. For the CDR3, the DNA is TGTGCCAGCTCTCTAACCTCGTACTACCTCACCGGGGAGCTGTTTTTT. Amino acid sequence: CASSLTSYYLTGELFF.

In this sample, this clone turned up once. The chain joins TRBV13 to TRBJ2-5; 9 bases align to TRBD2. CDR3 size: 14 residues. CDR1 is PRHDT and CDR2 is FYEKMQ in the germline V gene (reference sequence). With 7 bases clipped from V and 2 bases from J, the junction kept 5 bases outside the gene matches. In DNA form, the CDR3 reads TGTGCCAGCAACCAGCGGGGGGCACAAGAGACCCAGTACTTC. Its translation is CASNQRGAQETQYF.

The gene calls are TRBV18 and TRBJ2-2, with D possibly being TRBD1 or TRBD2 (5 bases each). CDR3 length equals 16 residues. The V gene lost 0 bases and the J gene lost 4 bases, with 12 bases spanning the gap. Per germline, CDR1 KGHSH and CDR2 LQKENI. CDR3 bases: TGTGCCAGCTCACCACCCAGCAGGGCGGGCACCGGGGAGCTGTTTTTT. Translated, it gives CASSPPSRAGTGELFF.

This chain uses TRBV21-1 with TRBJ1-6. TRBV21-1 is an annotated pseudogene. This CDR3 contains 20 residues. The CDR3 loop reads CASSKRTSRGPSSYNSPLHF. Here the CDR3 DNA reads TGTGCCAGCAGCAAGCGGACTTCGAGAGGCCCGAGCTCCTATAATTCACCCCTCCACTTT.

The rearrangement joins TRBV13 to TRBJ2-2, with unresolved D. The CDR3 is made up of 14 amino acids. V shed 0 bases and J shed 4 bases, with 6 bases lying between them. Per the germline V gene, CDR1 is PRHDT and CDR2 is FYEKMQ (reference sequence). The chain's CDR3 is CASSLGRTTGELFF. DNA for the CDR3: TGTGCCAGCAGCTTAGGGCGGACCACCGGGGAGCTGTTTTTT.

The chain carries TRBV7-2 and TRBJ2-1; 9 bases are shared with TRBD2. Germline V gene data show CDR1 as SGHTA and CDR2 as FQGNSA. The V segment lost 5 bases and the J segment 7 bases; nucleotides outside the gene matches: 12. This CDR3 is built from 16 residues. The CDR3 spells CASSRGGGGAPNEQFF. In nucleotides, the CDR3 is TGTGCCAGCAGCCGGGGGGGCGGGGGGGCCCCGAATGAGCAGTTCTTC.

The genes are TRBV19 and TRBJ2-5; TRBD2 agrees at 8 bases. CDR3 length: 14 amino acids. V was clipped by 3 bases and J by 2 bases; unmatched bases: 2. In germline, CDR1 is LNHDA, CDR2 SQIVND (reference sequence). CDR3 in DNA: TGTGCCAGTAGTATCATAGCGGGGCAAGAGACCCAGTACTTC. Protein sequence: CASSIIAGQETQYF.

This clone was seen just once. This sequence joins TRBV7-3 and TRBJ1-2; D might be TRBD1 (6 bases). Germline values: CDR1 SGHTA, CDR2 FQGTGA. The ends were cut back, 0 bases at V and 8 bases at J, with 10 bases in the middle. This CDR3 spans 13 amino acids. The CDR3 protein is CASSLTPQGGYTF. The CDR3 DNA is TGTGCCAGCAGCTTAACGCCACAGGGAGGCTACACCTTC. Based on the CDR3 plus reference TRBV7-3 and TRBJ1-2, the full variable domain is GAGVSQTPSNKVTEKGKYVELRCDPISGHTALYWYRQSLGQGPEFLIYFQGTGAADDSGLPNDRFFAVRPEGSVSTLKIQRTERGDSAVYLCASSLTPQGGYTFGSGTRLTVV.

The chain uses TRBV4-3 and TRBJ1-2; no reliable D call. The CDR3 is 17 amino acids. From germline, CDR1 is LGHNA and CDR2 YSLEER. The V end lost 0 bases, the J end lost 3 bases, and 17 bases lay between the germline ends. Written as DNA, the CDR3 is TGCGCCAGCAGCCAAGAAGGTGCCAGTCAGGAAGACTATGGCTACACCTTC. Its protein is CASSQEGASQEDYGYTF.

This chain uses TRBV5-1 with TRBJ1-2; D unclear. The CDR3 loop spans 14 amino acids. Germline-derived CDR1 and CDR2 are SGHRS and YFSETQ. Trimming took off 0 bases at V and 3 bases at J, with 9 bases between the two ends. CDR3 coding DNA: TGCGCCAGCAGCTTGGTCGGGATGGACTATGGCTACACCTTC. Translating gives CASSLVGMDYGYTF. Drawing the rest from reference TRBV5-1 and TRBJ1-2, the complete variable domain is KAGVTQTPRYLIKTRGQQVTLSCSPISGHRSVSWYQQTPGQGLQFLFEYFSETQRNKGNFPGRFSGRQFSNSRSEMNVSTLELGDSALYLCASSLVGMDYGYTFGSGTRLTVV.

The gene calls are TRBV9 and TRBJ1-1, with no clear D. CDR1 is SGDLS and CDR2 is YYNGEE in the germline V gene. The CDR3 is 12 amino acids. The V gene lost 1 base and the J gene lost 5 bases, with 6 bases spanning the gap. CDR3 loop: CASSVRGTEAFF. The CDR3, as DNA: TGTGCCAGCAGCGTACGAGGGACTGAAGCTTTCTTT.

The chain couples TRBV6-2 or TRBV6-3 to TRBJ1-5; perhaps TRBD1 as D (6 bases). Germline V gives CDR1 MNHEY, CDR2 SVGEGT. The CDR3 is 15 residues long. With 0 bases removed from V and 4 bases from J, the gap between germline ends came to 10 bases. The CDR3 reads CASSYSGRGNQPQHF. The CDR3, as DNA: TGTGCCAGCAGTTACTCCGGCAGGGGTAATCAGCCCCAGCATTTT.

The CDR3 is CASSDSGANVLTF. In DNA, the CDR3 is TGTGCCAGCAGCGACTCTGGGGCCAACGTCCTGACTTTC. The chain is built from TRBV11-3 and TRBJ2-6; D unclear. This CDR3 region has 13 residues. Per germline, CDR1 SGHNT and CDR2 YENEEA. Trimming shortened V by 5 bases and J by 0 bases, and 2 bases separated the two germline ends. The whole variable domain, remainder taken from reference TRBV11-3 and TRBJ2-6, is EAGVVQSPRYKIIEKKQPVAFWCNPISGHNTLYWYLQNLGQGPELLIRYENEEAVDDSQLPKDRFSAERLKGVDSTLKIQPAELGDSAVYLCASSDSGANVLTFGAGSRLTVL.